One and the same sample provided the 12 T cell receptor beta chains below, sequenced in a study of blood T cell repertoires in COVID-19. Profiled with immunoSEQ multiplex PCR; TCRdb holds only in-frame clones, not every one. The sample holds about 320,000 clones; approximately 81% are singletons and the top ten take under 2%. What was sequenced was PBMCs or T cells enriched from blood (not recorded which). These receptor sequences come from a young woman who had been exposed to COVID-19.

The J gene is TRBJ1-1, the V gene TRBV28; D remains ambiguous. V was pared by 5 bases and J by 1 base, with 8 bases between. Germline loops: CDR1 MDHEN, CDR2 SYDVKM. The CDR3 runs to 13 residues. CDR3 amino acids: CASSPTRNTEAFF. In DNA form, the CDR3 reads TGTGCCAGCAGTCCGACAAGGAACACTGAAGCTTTCTTT.

The chain links TRBV30 to TRBJ1-1; a possible D gene is TRBD1 (6 bases). Trimming removed 5 bases from V and 0 bases from J, with 16 bases in between. Germline assignment: CDR1 GTSNPN and CDR2 SVGIG (reference sequence). The CDR3 loop spans 15 amino acids. CDR3 bases: TGTGCCTGGCACAGGGCTCCTTCCATGAACACTGAAGCTTTCTTT. It yields the protein CAWHRAPSMNTEAFF. The variable domain in full, with the rest retrieved from reference TRBV30 and TRBJ1-1, is SQTIHQWPATLVQPVGSPLSLECTVEGTSNPNLYWYRQAAGRGLQLLFYSVGIGQISSEVPQNLSASRPQDRQFILSSKKLLLSDSGFYLCAWHRAPSMNTEAFFGQGTRLTVV.

This clone has only a few counts. The chain has TRBV6-4 and TRBJ2-3; weak D call: TRBD2 (5 bases). V was pared by 2 bases and J by 0 bases, with 15 bases between. The CDR3 has 17 amino acids. Germline values: CDR1 MRHNA, CDR2 SNTAGT. CDR3 amino acids: CASSDHKDSSSTDTQYF. The CDR3, as DNA: TGTGCCAGCAGTGACCACAAGGACTCTTCAAGCACAGATACGCAGTATTTT.

The chain links TRBV6-5 to TRBJ1-5; tentative D call: TRBD1 (5 bases). This CDR3 comprises 13 residues. Germline CDR1 and CDR2: MNHEY and SVGAGI. Trimming shortened V by 8 bases and J by 5 bases, and 13 bases separated the two germline ends. The CDR3 region is CASLVSGDQPQHF. The DNA of the CDR3 is TGTGCCAGCCTCGTCTCGGGGGATCAGCCCCAGCATTTT.

This clone came up a few times. This chain links TRBV6-5 with TRBJ2-3, with D possibly matching TRBD1 (5 bases). The V gene lost 7 bases and the J gene lost 3 bases, with 8 bases spanning the gap. Germline V lookup: CDR1 MNHEY, CDR2 SVGAGI. This CDR3 region has 12 residues. This CDR3 is CASTSGTDTQYF. In DNA form, the CDR3 reads TGTGCCAGCACCTCAGGGACAGATACGCAGTATTTT.

The rearrangement links TRBV30 to TRBJ2-6; D not certain. V was pared by 4 bases and J by 4 bases, with 11 bases between. Germline CDR1 reads GTSNPN; CDR2 reads SVGIG (reference sequence). The CDR3 has 14 amino acids. CDR3 DNA: TGTGCCTGGAATCAGAACCCCGGGGCCAACGTCCTGACTTTC. Residues: CAWNQNPGANVLTF. Based on the CDR3 plus reference TRBV30 and TRBJ2-6, the full variable domain is SQTIHQWPATLVQPVGSPLSLECTVEGTSNPNLYWYRQAAGRGLQLLFYSVGIGQISSEVPQNLSASRPQDRQFILSSKKLLLSDSGFYLCAWNQNPGANVLTFGAGSRLTVL.

The chain recombines TRBV3-1 (or the pseudogene TRBV3-2) with TRBJ1-3; 9 bases map to TRBD1. The V segment lost 5 bases and the J segment 3 bases; nucleotides outside the gene matches: 8. The germline CDR1 and CDR2 sequences are LGHDT and YNNKEL (reference sequence). The CDR3 extends over 16 amino acids. The CDR3 nucleotides are TGTGCCAGCAGCACACAACAGGGGGCGGGTGGAAACACCATATATTTT. Translated, it gives CASSTQQGAGGNTIYF.

This chain joins TRBV4-1 and TRBJ1-5, with D possibly TRBD1 on 6 matching bases. The CDR3 contains 15 residues. V shed 0 bases and J shed 5 bases, with 11 bases lying between them. Germline V gene data show CDR1 as MGHRA and CDR2 as YSYEKL. CDR3 sequence: CASSQEGRGYQPQHF. CDR3 bases: TGCGCCAGCAGCCAAGAGGGCAGGGGATATCAGCCCCAGCATTTT.

This clone was recorded once. The CDR3 protein is CASSRLGQGRPFSGNTIYF. The CDR3, as DNA: TGTGCCAGCAGCCGCCTGGGACAGGGACGACCCTTCTCTGGAAACACCATATATTTT. V is TRBV27 and J is TRBJ1-3; 9 bases agree with TRBD1. Trimming removed 6 bases from V and 0 bases from J; junction bases left unmatched: 15. CDR3 size: 19 residues. Germline-derived CDR1 and CDR2 are MNHEY and SMNVEV (reference sequence).

This chain connects TRBV2 to TRBJ1-4, with D tentatively TRBD1 (6 bases). Trimming shortened V by 10 bases and J by 4 bases, and 19 bases separated the two germline ends. The CDR3 contains 15 residues. Germline V gives CDR1 SNHLY, CDR2 FYNNEI. The CDR3 nucleotides read TGTGCCACCAGGGGCCAGGGAAGGATTAATGAAAAACTGTTTTTT. It is translated as CATRGQGRINEKLFF.

This clone was seen only once. The gene calls are TRBV4-1 and TRBJ2-6; D not certain. In germline, CDR1 is MGHRA, CDR2 YSYEKL. This CDR3 contains 17 residues. With 0 bases removed from V and 4 bases from J, the gap between germline ends came to 13 bases. CDR3 protein: CASSQEYFSPGANVLTF. In DNA, the CDR3 is TGCGCCAGCAGCCAAGAATACTTCTCCCCGGGGGCCAACGTCCTGACTTTC.

This chain uses TRBV14 with TRBJ2-1; the D is unclear. The CDR3 has 14 amino acids. Trimming left V 3 bases short and J 6 bases short, with 12 bases between. Germline V lookup: CDR1 SGHDN, CDR2 FVKESK. The chain's CDR3 is CASSHEYFGNEQFF. CDR3 sequence (DNA): TGTGCCAGCAGCCATGAGTACTTTGGCAATGAGCAGTTCTTC.